This entry is about one T cell receptor (beta chain). Its antigen is not known. This entry belongs to a study of cytomegalovirus exposure and HLA in healthy donors. As for the study in general: Researchers found that around 80% of about 400 genotyped donors fell within the Caucasian-associated ancestry cluster. Whole-study findings and limits: Available immune exposure information covered CMV serostatus only. Cytomegalovirus association was listed for about 180 TCR beta chains. A classifier reportedly called cytomegalovirus status with high sensitivity and specificity.

In the PCR, 60 Vbeta and 13 Jbeta primers were used. The repertoire was sequenced with immunoSEQ multiplex PCR; TCRdb's copy has only in-frame clones and lacks some. This table holds about 150,000 clones, approximately 79% found once. Sequencing was carried out using PBMCs. The receptor's source is a woman in her forties or fifties in good health and CMV-seropositive.

The CDR3 loop is CASSLRQGSSPGELFF. CDR3 in DNA: TGTGCCAGCAGCTTGAGACAGGGGTCTTCTCCCGGGGAGCTGTTTTTT. The chain carries TRBV5-6 and TRBJ2-2; TRBD1 matches at 8 bases. The CDR3 runs 16 residues. The V and J ends lost 1 base and 6 bases, in that order; junction bases with no gene match: 8. Germline V lookup: CDR1 SGHDT, CDR2 YYEEEE.